A selection of T cell receptor beta chains follows, all from one sample in a study of blood T cell repertoires in COVID-19. The data were produced by immunoSEQ multiplex PCR, yet TCRdb's version contains in-frame clones alone and is incomplete. Of about 120,000 clones listed, roughly 75% are singletons. The sample comprised peripheral blood. The receptors stem from a man in his sixties with active or convalescent COVID-19. The CDR3 runs from the conserved cysteine through the conserved F or W.

CDR3aa | v_gene
CAISVAIANTGELFF | TRBV10-3
CASSSGQVQETQYF | TRBV27
CASSLPSFEKLFF | TRBV28
CASSSLSHGHNTGELFF | TRBV27
CASSPSRYRATNEKLFF | TRBV19
CATRTSGRVVDTQYF | TRBV5-1
CASSHPTEDYGYTF | TRBV4-2
CASRILAGYTNEQFF | TRBV2
CATSRADRSYEQYF | TRBV15
CASSLASRLTQYF | TRBV5-8
CASSPGQGPYEQYF | TRBV7-3
CASSPGRTYEQYF | TRBV5-6
CASSPSGTSPTRYF | TRBV7-9
CAISGASGDGYTF | TRBV10-3
CASNGITDTQYF | TRBV5-1
CASSPREGGAYEQYF | TRBV6-5
CASSQDLGKGLAGGGGDNEQFF | TRBV4-3
CASSLGGSLTGEQFF | TRBV5-4
CASSSRRGGKNIQYF | TRBV5-6
CASSGSGGSYYNEQFF | TRBV28
CASSEGQGIPQHF | TRBV10-2
CASSHFTGELFF | TRBV3-1/TRBV3-2
CASSSYGVEQYF | TRBV7-2
CASSYRQGPREQYF | TRBV13